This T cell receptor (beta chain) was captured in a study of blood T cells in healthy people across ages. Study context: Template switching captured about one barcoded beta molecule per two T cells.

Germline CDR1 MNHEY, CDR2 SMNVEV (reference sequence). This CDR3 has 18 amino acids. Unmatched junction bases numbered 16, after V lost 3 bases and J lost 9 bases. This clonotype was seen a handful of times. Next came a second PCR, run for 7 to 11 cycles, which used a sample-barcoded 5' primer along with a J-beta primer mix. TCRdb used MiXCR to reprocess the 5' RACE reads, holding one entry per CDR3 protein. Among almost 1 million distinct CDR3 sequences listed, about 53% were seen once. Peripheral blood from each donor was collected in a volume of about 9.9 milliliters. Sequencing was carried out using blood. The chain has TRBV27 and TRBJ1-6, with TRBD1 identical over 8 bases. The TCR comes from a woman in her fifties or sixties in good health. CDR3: CASSFGLRGQGEFSPLHF. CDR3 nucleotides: TGTGCCAGCAGTTTTGGTCTCCGAGGACAGGGAGAATTTTCACCCCTCCACTTT.